These T cell receptor beta chains were read from a single sample in a study of cytomegalovirus exposure and HLA in healthy donors. Here immunoSEQ multiplex PCR was the method, and the copy in TCRdb shows in-frame clones only, minus some. The sample lists approximately 70,000 clones, approximately 70% occurring once. Sequencing was performed on PBMCs. The receptor source for this set is a woman aged 45 to 65 in good health and CMV-seropositive. Both conserved end residues are part of each CDR3. D genes are given only for firm matches. Where a row states a size, it is once, few, many or the class of an expanded clone; other rows omit it.

TRBD1,TRBV7-2,TRBJ2-7,once,TGTGCCAGCAGCCCACAGGGGGCAGGGCGCGAGCAGTACTTC,CASSPQGAGREQYF
-,TRBV23-1,TRBJ1-2,-,TGCGCCAGCAGTCAATCGAGGGCGGAGTCTGGCTACACCTTC,CASSQSRAESGYTF
TRBD1,TRBV9,TRBJ1-2,few,TGTGCCAGCAGCGTAGGGACAGGCGATGGCTACACCTTC,CASSVGTGDGYTF
-,TRBV4-3,TRBJ2-7,-,TGCGCCAGCAGCCCTTTGACCGGGACAAACTACGAGCAGTACTTC,CASSPLTGTNYEQYF
-,TRBV28,TRBJ1-5,-,TGTGCCAGCAGTTTATCCCTCACTCGGCCCCAGCATTTT,CASSLSLTRPQHF
TRBD1,TRBV4-3,TRBJ1-2,-,TGCGCCAGCAGCCAAGATAAGGGGGCAAACTATGGCTACACCTTC,CASSQDKGANYGYTF
-,TRBV9,TRBJ1-1,-,TGTGCCAGCAGCGTAGTTATGACTTGGAACACTGAAGCTTTCTTT,CASSVVMTWNTEAFF
TRBD2,TRBV7-8,TRBJ2-1,-,TGTGCCAGCAGCTCGAGCGGGGGGGCCTACAATGAGCAGTTCTTC,CASSSSGGAYNEQFF
TRBD1,TRBV7-9,TRBJ1-4,-,TGTGCCAGTGAGGCGGGACAGGGGGCGCCTGGGAATGAAAAACTGTTTTTT,CASEAGQGAPGNEKLFF
TRBD1,TRBV11-2,TRBJ2-7,-,TGTGCCAGCAATGGGACAGCCTACGAGCAGTACTTC,CASNGTAYEQYF
TRBD1,TRBV7-8,TRBJ2-7,few,TGTGCCAGCAGGCAAAGACAGGGTGGCGAGCAGTACTTC,CASRQRQGGEQYF
-,TRBV28,TRBJ1-1,-,TGTGCCAGCAGTTCTCCGGGGTACACTGAAGCTTTCTTT,CASSSPGYTEAFF
-,TRBV27,TRBJ2-7,-,TGTGCCAGCAGTCCCTCGGGTCAGCAACCCTCCTACGAGCAGTACTTC,CASSPSGQQPSYEQYF
-,TRBV7-8,TRBJ2-2,-,TGTGCCAGCAGCTTAAATTACAGGCCCACCGGGGAGCTGTTTTTT,CASSLNYRPTGELFF
TRBD2,TRBV5-1,TRBJ2-3,-,TGCGCCAGCACGGGACTAGCGGGGGGGACAGATACGCAGTATTTT,CASTGLAGGTDTQYF
-,TRBV7-2,TRBJ2-3,-,TGTGCCAGCAGCCCCAGGGTGGTTTTTGGAGGCACAGATACGCAGTATTTT,CASSPRVVFGGTDTQYF
TRBD2,TRBV2,TRBJ2-3,-,TGTGCCAGCAGTGACGCCGGGACTAGCATTTCAGATACGCAGTATTTT,CASSDAGTSISDTQYF
TRBD1,TRBV10-1,TRBJ2-7,few,TGCGCCAGCAGCTGGACAGGGGGGGAGCAGTACTTC,CASSWTGGEQYF
TRBD1,TRBV7-2,TRBJ1-4,-,TGTGCCAGCAGCTTCGGACAGGGAGGGGATGAAAAACTGTTTTTT,CASSFGQGGDEKLFF
-,TRBV18,TRBJ2-2,few,TGTGCCAGCTCACCGCTCGACTCCGCGAACACCGGGGAGCTGTTTTTT,CASSPLDSANTGELFF
-,TRBV18,TRBJ2-7,once,TGTGCCAGCTCTAACTCCGACTACGAGCAGTACTTC,CASSNSDYEQYF
-,TRBV30,TRBJ1-1,-,TGTGCCTGGAGCCGCGGGACGAACACTGAAGCTTTCTTT,CAWSRGTNTEAFF
-,TRBV11-3,TRBJ1-1,-,TGTGCCAGCAGCTCCCTTGACGGGGAAGCTTTCTTT,CASSSLDGEAFF
TRBD1,TRBV6-6,TRBJ1-1,-,TGTGCCAGCAGTGGACAGGGGGGAATGAACACTGAAGCTTTCTTT,CASSGQGGMNTEAFF
TRBD1,TRBV11-2,TRBJ1-4,-,TGTGCCAGCAGCTTAGATCACGGACAGGGGGTTAATGAAAAACTGTTTTTT,CASSLDHGQGVNEKLFF
TRBD1,TRBV7-6,TRBJ2-4,-,TGTGCCAGCAGCTTAGGACAGGGGGCGGCAAACATTCAGTACTTC,CASSLGQGAANIQYF
-,TRBV7-6,TRBJ1-5,-,TGTGCCAGCAGCCCAGGGAGGTCCAATCAGCCCCAGCATTTT,CASSPGRSNQPQHF
TRBD2,TRBV10-3,TRBJ2-3,-,TGTGCCACTAACCGGGGGGGCTCCACAGATACGCAGTATTTT,CATNRGGSTDTQYF
TRBD1,TRBV7-2,TRBJ2-1,few,TGTGCCAGCAGCCTCATCACAGACAGGGGTCGAAATGAGCAGTTCTTC,CASSLITDRGRNEQFF
TRBD1,TRBV29-1,TRBJ2-5,-,TGCAGCACCCCGGGACAGGGGCAAGAGACCCAGTACTTC,CSTPGQGQETQYF
TRBD1,TRBV23-1,TRBJ1-2,once,TGCGCCAGCAGTCAAGGGCACAGGGGGAACTATGGCTACACCTTC,CASSQGHRGNYGYTF
TRBD1,TRBV7-9,TRBJ1-2,once,TGTGCCAGCAGCCCCCAGACAGGGGCCTATAACTATGGCTACACCTTC,CASSPQTGAYNYGYTF
TRBD1,TRBV9,TRBJ1-5,-,TGTGCCAGCAGCGCCCAGGGGGCTTACAATCAGCCCCAGCATTTT,CASSAQGAYNQPQHF
-,TRBV6-1,TRBJ2-1,-,TGTGCCAGCAGTGTGAGCGGGTTATTTAATAAGCAGTTCTTC,CASSVSGLFNKQFF
TRBD1,TRBV28,TRBJ2-5,-,TGTGCCAGCAGCTCAACCGGGACAGGGGTGGGAGAGACCCAGTACTTC,CASSSTGTGVGETQYF
TRBD2,TRBV28,TRBJ2-2,-,TGTGCCAGCAGTTTTCCCTGGCGGGGGACGAACACCGGGGAGCTGTTTTTT,CASSFPWRGTNTGELFF